This TCR beta chain appears in the sequencing data of a study of T cell responses to AZD1222 COVID-19 vaccine. Study conclusions and caveats: At baseline, just five to seven AZD1222 recipients tested seropositive. All repertoire sampling was performed exclusively after the peak T cell response.

The germline V and J ends were trimmed by 2 bases and 0 bases, with 7 bases remaining between them. Germline CDR1 reads MGHRA; CDR2 reads YSYEKL. CDR3 length: 15 residues. As to this clone: Its antigen is unidentified.

The data were produced by immunoSEQ multiplex PCR, yet TCRdb's version contains in-frame clones alone and is incomplete. The repertoire holds 100,000 to 150,000 clones, with more than 70% as singletons. The chain couples TRBV4-1 to TRBJ1-4; no clear D gene. This sequence was found in an adult who received the AZD1222 COVID-19 vaccine. Material: peripheral blood, obtained 28 days after the second AZD1222 dose. The CDR3 DNA follows: TGCGCCAGCAGCCAATTCCAGGCAACTAATGAAAAACTGTTTTTT. Encoded protein: CASSQFQATNEKLFF.